The rows below give T cell receptor beta chains drawn from one sample of a study of T-cell memory formation after mild COVID-19. TCRdb itself ran the 5' RACE reads through MiXCR, one entry per CDR3 protein. The sample includes tens of thousands of distinct CDR3 sequences, less than 8% of them seen just once. Sequencing was carried out using PBMCs or a T cell subset sorted from them (not recorded which). The receptor set was obtained from an adult who had mild COVID-19 (a few samples of this study predate the infection). Cell type and time point are not known. Both conserved end residues are part of each CDR3. The D gene is left open where the match is weak. Where a row states a size, it is once, few, many or the class of an expanded clone; other rows omit it.

size: NA; V: TRBV25-1; J: TRBJ2-5; D: TRBD1; CDR3: CASRATGTGFGGFKTQYF; DNA: TGTGCCAGTAGGGCTACCGGGACAGGGTTTGGGGGATTCAAGACCCAGTACTTC
size: NA; V: TRBV9; J: TRBJ1-2; D: NA; CDR3: CASSPRTLHYGYTF; DNA: TGTGCCAGCAGCCCCCGGACCCTGCACTATGGCTACACCTTC
size: few; V: TRBV20-1; J: TRBJ1-5; D: NA; CDR3: CSAKDSDEYSNQPQHF; DNA: TGCAGTGCAAAGGACAGTGACGAATATAGCAATCAGCCCCAGCATTTT
size: few; V: TRBV6-1; J: TRBJ1-5; D: NA; CDR3: CASSLRGTDYSNQPQHF; DNA: TGTGCCAGCAGCCTCCGAGGGACGGATTATAGCAATCAGCCCCAGCATTTT
size: many; V: TRBV5-1; J: TRBJ2-1; D: NA; CDR3: CASSFDRWGSYNEQFF; DNA: TGCGCCAGCAGCTTCGACCGGTGGGGCTCCTACAATGAGCAGTTCTTC
size: NA; V: TRBV30; J: TRBJ2-1; D: NA; CDR3: CAWSAQGNEQFF; DNA: TGTGCCTGGAGTGCCCAAGGCAATGAGCAGTTCTTC
size: NA; V: TRBV3-1; J: TRBJ2-7; D: NA; CDR3: CASSQAGRSSYEQYF; DNA: TGTGCCAGCAGCCAAGCGGGGCGCTCTTCCTACGAGCAGTACTTC
size: NA; V: TRBV2; J: TRBJ1-5; D: TRBD1; CDR3: CASSERQGYQPQHF; DNA: TGTGCCAGCAGTGAAAGACAGGGTTATCAGCCCCAGCATTTT
size: many; V: TRBV3-1; J: TRBJ2-1; D: NA; CDR3: CASSQDPSSTGKFF; DNA: TGTGCCAGCAGCCAAGATCCAAGCTCAACGGGGAAGTTCTTC
size: many; V: TRBV5-1; J: TRBJ2-3; D: NA; CDR3: CASSLWGDNTDTQYF; DNA: TGCGCCAGCAGCTTGTGGGGGGACAATACAGATACGCAGTATTTT
size: many; V: TRBV20-1; J: TRBJ2-1; D: NA; CDR3: CSASALGREQFF; DNA: TGCAGTGCTAGTGCCCTAGGACGTGAGCAGTTCTTC
size: many; V: TRBV5-1; J: TRBJ2-3; D: NA; CDR3: CASSPDTGTDTQYF; DNA: TGCGCCAGCAGTCCGGATACGGGTACAGATACGCAGTATTTT